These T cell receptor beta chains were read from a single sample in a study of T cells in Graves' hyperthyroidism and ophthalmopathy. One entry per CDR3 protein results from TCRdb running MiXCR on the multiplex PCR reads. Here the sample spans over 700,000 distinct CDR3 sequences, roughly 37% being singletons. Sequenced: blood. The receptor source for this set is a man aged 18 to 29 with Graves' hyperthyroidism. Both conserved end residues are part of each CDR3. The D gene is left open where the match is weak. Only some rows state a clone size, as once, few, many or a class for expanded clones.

CDR3 protein: CASREIPDYSYEQYF
CDR3 DNA: TGTGCCAGCAGAGAGATCCCTGACTACTCCTACGAGCAGTACTTC
J gene: TRBJ2-7
V gene: TRBV19
clone size: NA
D gene: NA

CDR3 protein: CASSVNRDSPLHF
CDR3 DNA: TGTGCCAGCAGTGTAAACAGGGATTCACCCCTCCACTTT
J gene: TRBJ1-6
V gene: TRBV6-6
clone size: NA
D gene: NA

CDR3 protein: CASSSHPYEQYF
CDR3 DNA: TGTGCCAGCAGCTCTCACCCCTACGAGCAGTACTTC
J gene: TRBJ2-7
V gene: TRBV13
clone size: many
D gene: NA

CDR3 protein: CASSPVGGNEQYF
CDR3 DNA: TGTGCCAGCAGTCCGGTGGGAGGGAACGAGCAGTACTTC
J gene: TRBJ2-7
V gene: TRBV7-9
clone size: many
D gene: TRBD2

CDR3 protein: CASSSPPTGRLEQYF
CDR3 DNA: TGTGCCAGCAGCTCCCCCCCGACAGGGCGGCTCGAGCAGTACTTC
J gene: TRBJ2-7
V gene: TRBV7-2
clone size: NA
D gene: TRBD1

CDR3 protein: CASSSDTENTGELFF
CDR3 DNA: TGTGCCAGCAGCTCTGACACGGAGAACACCGGGGAGCTGTTTTTT
J gene: TRBJ2-2
V gene: TRBV7-9
clone size: NA
D gene: NA

CDR3 protein: CASSFTPQGENEEQYF
CDR3 DNA: TGCGCCAGCAGCTTCACCCCACAGGGGGAGAATGAGGAGCAGTACTTC
J gene: TRBJ2-5
V gene: TRBV5-1
clone size: few
D gene: TRBD1

CDR3 protein: CATSDPAGAEQFF
CDR3 DNA: TGTGCCACCAGTGACCCCGCCGGGGCGGAGCAGTTCTTC
J gene: TRBJ2-1
V gene: TRBV24-1
clone size: NA
D gene: NA

CDR3 protein: CASSYDRSGETQYF
CDR3 DNA: TGTGCCAGCAGCTACGACAGGAGCGGGGAGACCCAGTACTTC
J gene: TRBJ2-5
V gene: TRBV11-3
clone size: NA
D gene: NA

CDR3 protein: CASSSGQEDAFF
CDR3 DNA: TGCGCCAGCAGCTCCGGGCAGGAGGACGCTTTCTTT
J gene: TRBJ1-1
V gene: TRBV5-1
clone size: few
D gene: NA

CDR3 protein: CASSETGLGYTF
CDR3 DNA: TGTGCCAGCAGTGAAACAGGATTGGGCTACACCTTC
J gene: TRBJ1-2
V gene: TRBV2
clone size: NA
D gene: NA

CDR3 protein: CASSQDVGGELFF
CDR3 DNA: TGTGCCAGCAGCCAAGATGTAGGCGGGGAGCTGTTTTTT
J gene: TRBJ2-2
V gene: TRBV3-1
clone size: few
D gene: NA

CDR3 protein: CASSKAGTDYEQYF
CDR3 DNA: TGTGCCAGCAGCAAGGCCGGGACCGACTACGAGCAGTACTTC
J gene: TRBJ2-7
V gene: TRBV5-5
clone size: many
D gene: NA

CDR3 protein: CASRSGTGIISEKLFF
CDR3 DNA: TGTGCCAGCCGATCCGGGACAGGGATAATCAGTGAAAAACTGTTTTTT
J gene: TRBJ1-4
V gene: TRBV19
clone size: many
D gene: TRBD1

CDR3 protein: CASSGSTAHQETQYF
CDR3 DNA: TGTGCCAGCAGTGGCTCCACAGCCCACCAAGAGACCCAGTACTTC
J gene: TRBJ2-5
V gene: TRBV2
clone size: NA
D gene: NA

CDR3 protein: CASSPPSDRDTEAFF
CDR3 DNA: TGTGCCAGCAGTCCCCCATCGGACAGGGACACTGAAGCTTTCTTT
J gene: TRBJ1-1
V gene: TRBV25-1
clone size: once
D gene: TRBD1

CDR3 protein: CASRGGGSKTQYF
CDR3 DNA: TGTGCCAGCAGGGGGGGAGGGTCGAAGACCCAGTACTTC
J gene: TRBJ2-5
V gene: TRBV6-5
clone size: NA
D gene: TRBD2

CDR3 protein: CAISESTGHPERFF
CDR3 DNA: TGTGCCATCAGTGAGTCGACGGGACACCCGGAACGTTTCTTT
J gene: TRBJ1-1
V gene: TRBV10-3
clone size: many
D gene: NA

CDR3 protein: CASSYPNDWVSNQPQHF
CDR3 DNA: TGTGCCAGCAGTTACCCCAATGACTGGGTGAGCAATCAGCCCCAGCATTTT
J gene: TRBJ1-5
V gene: TRBV10-3
clone size: few
D gene: NA

CDR3 protein: CASSLLNEQYF
CDR3 DNA: TGTGCCAGCAGCTTATTAAACGAGCAGTACTTC
J gene: TRBJ2-7
V gene: TRBV7-2
clone size: few
D gene: NA

CDR3 protein: CASSHKGNTIYF
CDR3 DNA: TGTGCCAGCAGCCACAAGGGTAACACCATATATTTT
J gene: TRBJ1-3
V gene: TRBV10-3
clone size: NA
D gene: NA

CDR3 protein: CASSLSPANTEAFF
CDR3 DNA: TGCGCCAGCAGCTTATCCCCCGCGAACACTGAAGCTTTCTTT
J gene: TRBJ1-1
V gene: TRBV5-1
clone size: NA
D gene: NA

CDR3 protein: CSARDRVLAGRYEQYF
CDR3 DNA: TGCAGTGCTAGAGATCGCGTGCTAGCTGGTAGATACGAGCAGTACTTC
J gene: TRBJ2-7
V gene: TRBV20-1
clone size: NA
D gene: NA

CDR3 protein: CASSRGGSGANVLTF
CDR3 DNA: TGTGCCAGCAGCCGAGGGGGCTCTGGGGCCAACGTCCTGACTTTC
J gene: TRBJ2-6
V gene: TRBV7-2
clone size: many
D gene: NA

CDR3 protein: CASSLWDGINEKLFF
CDR3 DNA: TGTGCCAGCAGCCTGTGGGACGGGATTAATGAAAAACTGTTTTTT
J gene: TRBJ1-4
V gene: TRBV7-2
clone size: NA
D gene: NA